This T cell receptor beta chain is from a study of cytomegalovirus exposure and HLA in healthy donors. Across the study: Most donors, 81% of around 400 genotyped, fell in the Caucasian-associated ancestry cluster.

The PCR ran on 60 Vbeta and 13 Jbeta primers. Profiled with immunoSEQ multiplex PCR; TCRdb holds only in-frame clones, not every one. The table lists nearly 110,000 clones, about four fifths of them singletons. Trimming pared 3 bases from V and 5 bases from J, leaving 9 bases between. The CDR3 contains 13 residues. The germline gives CDR1 SGHKS, CDR2 YYEKEE (reference sequence). The rearrangement links TRBV5-5 to TRBJ1-5; D gene unclear. Material for sequencing was PBMCs. This clonotype was obtained from a man between 25 and 39 years old in good health and CMV-seropositive. This CDR3 reads CASSSDMDQPQHF. The CDR3 region has the DNA TGTGCCAGCAGCTCAGACATGGATCAGCCCCAGCATTTT.